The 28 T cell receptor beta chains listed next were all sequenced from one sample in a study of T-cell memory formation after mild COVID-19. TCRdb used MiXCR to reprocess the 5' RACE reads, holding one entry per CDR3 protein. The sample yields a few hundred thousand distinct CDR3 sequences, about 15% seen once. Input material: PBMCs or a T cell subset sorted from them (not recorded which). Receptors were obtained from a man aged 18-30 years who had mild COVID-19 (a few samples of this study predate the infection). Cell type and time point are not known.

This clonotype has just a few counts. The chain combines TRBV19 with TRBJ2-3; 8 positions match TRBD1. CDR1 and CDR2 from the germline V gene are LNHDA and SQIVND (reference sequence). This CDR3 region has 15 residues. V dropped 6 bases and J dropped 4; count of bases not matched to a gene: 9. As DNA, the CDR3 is TGTGCCAGTAGAAATACAGGGGGTGTCGCAGATACGCAGTATTTT. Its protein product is CASRNTGGVADTQYF.

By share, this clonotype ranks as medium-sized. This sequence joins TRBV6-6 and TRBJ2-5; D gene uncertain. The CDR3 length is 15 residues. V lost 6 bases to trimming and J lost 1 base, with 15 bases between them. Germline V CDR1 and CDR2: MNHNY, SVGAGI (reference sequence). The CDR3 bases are TGTGCCAGCAGACTTAAGTTGACGTCCCAAGAGACCCAGTACTTC. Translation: CASRLKLTSQETQYF.

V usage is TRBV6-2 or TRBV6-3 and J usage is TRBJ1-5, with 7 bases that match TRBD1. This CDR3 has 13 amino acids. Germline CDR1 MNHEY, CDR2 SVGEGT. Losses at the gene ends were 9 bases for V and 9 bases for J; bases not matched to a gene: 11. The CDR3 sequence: CASTFRQGPPQHF. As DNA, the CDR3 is TGTGCCAGTACTTTTCGACAGGGACCGCCCCAGCATTTT.

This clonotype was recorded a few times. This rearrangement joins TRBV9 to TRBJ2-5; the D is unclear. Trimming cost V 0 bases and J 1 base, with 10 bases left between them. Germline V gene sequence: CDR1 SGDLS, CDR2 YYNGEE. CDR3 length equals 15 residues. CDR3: CASSVASRTQETQYF. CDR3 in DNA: TGTGCCAGCAGCGTAGCTTCGAGGACCCAAGAGACCCAGTACTTC.

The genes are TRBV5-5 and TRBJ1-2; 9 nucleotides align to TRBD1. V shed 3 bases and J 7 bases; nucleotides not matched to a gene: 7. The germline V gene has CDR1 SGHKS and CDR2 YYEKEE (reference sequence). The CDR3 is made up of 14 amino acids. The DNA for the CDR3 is TGTGCCAGCAGCTCGGGACAGGGCGTGGGTGGCTACACCTTC. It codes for CASSSGQGVGGYTF. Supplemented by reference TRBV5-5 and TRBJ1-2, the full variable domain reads DAGVTQSPTHLIKTRGQQVTLRCSPISGHKSVSWYQQVLGQGPQFIFQYYEKEERGRGNFPDRFSARQFPNYSSELNVNALLLGDSALYLCASSSGQGVGGYTFGSGTRLTVV.

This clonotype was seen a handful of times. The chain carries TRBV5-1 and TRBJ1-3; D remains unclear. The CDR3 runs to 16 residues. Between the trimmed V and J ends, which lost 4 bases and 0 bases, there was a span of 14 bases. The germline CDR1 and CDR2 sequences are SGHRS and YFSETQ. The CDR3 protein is CASSQNAWYSGNTIYF. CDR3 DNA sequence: TGCGCCAGCAGCCAAAACGCCTGGTACTCTGGAAACACCATATATTTT.

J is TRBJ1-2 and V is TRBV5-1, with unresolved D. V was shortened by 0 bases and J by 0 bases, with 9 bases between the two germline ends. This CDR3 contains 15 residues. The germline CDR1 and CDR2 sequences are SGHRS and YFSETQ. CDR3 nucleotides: TGCGCCAGCAGCTTGGGACCGATCTCTAACTATGGCTACACCTTC. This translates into CASSLGPISNYGYTF.

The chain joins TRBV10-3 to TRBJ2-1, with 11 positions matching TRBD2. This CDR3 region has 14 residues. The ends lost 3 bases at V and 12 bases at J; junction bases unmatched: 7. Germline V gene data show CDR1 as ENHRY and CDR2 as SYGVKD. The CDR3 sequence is CAISDSSGGATQFF. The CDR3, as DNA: TGTGCCATCAGTGATAGTAGCGGGGGGGCAACGCAGTTCTTC.

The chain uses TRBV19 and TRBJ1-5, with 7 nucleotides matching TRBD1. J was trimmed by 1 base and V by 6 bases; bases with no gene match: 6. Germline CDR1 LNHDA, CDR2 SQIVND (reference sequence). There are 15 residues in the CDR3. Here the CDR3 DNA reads TGTGCCAGTAGAGATGACAGGGAAAGCAATCAGCCCCAGCATTTT. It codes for CASRDDRESNQPQHF.

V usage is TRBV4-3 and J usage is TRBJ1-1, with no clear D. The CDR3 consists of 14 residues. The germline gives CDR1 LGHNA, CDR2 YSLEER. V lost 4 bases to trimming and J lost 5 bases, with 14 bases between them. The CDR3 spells CASSRLQRSTEAFF. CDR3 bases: TGCGCCAGCAGCCGACTTCAGAGATCTACTGAAGCTTTCTTT.

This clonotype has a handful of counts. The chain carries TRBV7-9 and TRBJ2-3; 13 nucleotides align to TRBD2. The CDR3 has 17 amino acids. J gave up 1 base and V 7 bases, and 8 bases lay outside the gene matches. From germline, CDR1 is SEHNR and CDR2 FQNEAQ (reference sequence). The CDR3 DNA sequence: TGTGCCAGCACCGACCTCGGACTAGCGGGGGGCACAGATACGCAGTATTTT. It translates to CASTDLGLAGGTDTQYF. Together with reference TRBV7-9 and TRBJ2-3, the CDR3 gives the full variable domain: DTGVSQNPRHKITKRGQNVTFRCDPISEHNRLYWYRQTLGQGPEFLTYFQNEAQLEKSRLLSDRFSAERPKGSFSTLEIQRTEQGDSAMYLCASTDLGLAGGTDTQYFGPGTRLTVL.

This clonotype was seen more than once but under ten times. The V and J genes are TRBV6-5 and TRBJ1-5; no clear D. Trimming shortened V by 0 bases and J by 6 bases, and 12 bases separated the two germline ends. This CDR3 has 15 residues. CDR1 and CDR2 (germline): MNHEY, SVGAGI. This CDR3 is CASSYSKGSGQPQHF. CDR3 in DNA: TGTGCCAGCAGTTACTCAAAAGGATCGGGTCAGCCCCAGCATTTT.

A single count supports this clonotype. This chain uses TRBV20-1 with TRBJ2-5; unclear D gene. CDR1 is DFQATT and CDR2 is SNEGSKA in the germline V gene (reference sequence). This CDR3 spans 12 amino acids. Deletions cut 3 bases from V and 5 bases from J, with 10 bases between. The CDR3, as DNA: TGCAGTGCTAGGGCCTGGCAGGAGACCCAGTACTTC. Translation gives CSARAWQETQYF.

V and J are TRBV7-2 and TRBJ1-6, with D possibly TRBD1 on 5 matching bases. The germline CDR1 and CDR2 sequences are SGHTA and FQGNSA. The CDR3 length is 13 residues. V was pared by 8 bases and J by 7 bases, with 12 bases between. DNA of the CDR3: TGTGCCAGCGGCGGGGCAGGCAATTCACCCCTCCACTTT. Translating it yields CASGGAGNSPLHF.

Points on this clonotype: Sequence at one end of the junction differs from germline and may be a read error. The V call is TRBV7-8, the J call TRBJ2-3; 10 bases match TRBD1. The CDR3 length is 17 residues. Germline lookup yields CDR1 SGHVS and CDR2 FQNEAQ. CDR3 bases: TGTGACAGCAGCTTAGCCCCCTGGGACAGGGGTGGAGATACGCAGTATTTT. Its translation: CDSSLAPWDRGGDTQYF.

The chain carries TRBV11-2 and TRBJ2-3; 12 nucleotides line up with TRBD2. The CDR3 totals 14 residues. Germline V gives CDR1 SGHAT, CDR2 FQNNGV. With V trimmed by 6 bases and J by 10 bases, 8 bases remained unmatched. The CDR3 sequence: CASSQTSGGAAQYF. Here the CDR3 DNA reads TGTGCCAGCAGTCAGACTAGCGGGGGTGCAGCGCAGTATTTT. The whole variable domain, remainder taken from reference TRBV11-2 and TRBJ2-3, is EAGVAQSPRYKIIEKRQSVAFWCNPISGHATLYWYQQILGQGPKLLIQFQNNGVVDDSQLPKDRFSAERLKGVDSTLKIQPAKLEDSAVYLCASSQTSGGAAQYFGPGTRLTVL.

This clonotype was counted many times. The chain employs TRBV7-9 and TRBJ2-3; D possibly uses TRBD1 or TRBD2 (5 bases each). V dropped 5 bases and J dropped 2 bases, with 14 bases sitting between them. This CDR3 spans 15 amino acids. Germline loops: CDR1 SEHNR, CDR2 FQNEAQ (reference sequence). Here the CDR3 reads CASSLTSGATDTQYF. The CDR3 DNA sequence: TGTGCCAGCAGCCTAACATCCGGGGCCACAGATACGCAGTATTTT. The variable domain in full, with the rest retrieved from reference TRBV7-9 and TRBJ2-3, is DTGVSQNPRHKITKRGQNVTFRCDPISEHNRLYWYRQTLGQGPEFLTYFQNEAQLEKSRLLSDRFSAERPKGSFSTLEIQRTEQGDSAMYLCASSLTSGATDTQYFGPGTRLTVL.

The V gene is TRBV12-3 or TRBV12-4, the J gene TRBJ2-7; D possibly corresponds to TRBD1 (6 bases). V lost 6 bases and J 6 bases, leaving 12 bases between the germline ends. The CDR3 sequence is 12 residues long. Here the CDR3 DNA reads TGTGCCAGCAGCCTACAGGGCTTCGAGCAGTACTTC. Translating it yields CASSLQGFEQYF.

CDR3 in amino acids: CASSHSGPQTSTDLNEQFF. As DNA, the CDR3 is TGCGCCAGCAGCCATTCAGGGCCCCAAACTAGTACAGATCTCAATGAGCAGTTCTTC. V is TRBV5-1 and J is TRBJ2-1; the D gene could be TRBD1 or TRBD2 (5 bases each). Germline V gene sequence: CDR1 SGHRS, CDR2 YFSETQ. The CDR3 has 19 amino acids. With 4 bases removed from V and 6 bases from J, the gap between germline ends came to 29 bases.

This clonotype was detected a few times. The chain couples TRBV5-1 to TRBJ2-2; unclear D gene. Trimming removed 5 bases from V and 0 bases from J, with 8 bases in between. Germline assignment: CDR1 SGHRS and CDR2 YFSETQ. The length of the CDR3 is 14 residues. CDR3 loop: CASRQTANTGELFF. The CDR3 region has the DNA TGCGCCAGCAGGCAGACCGCGAACACCGGGGAGCTGTTTTTT.

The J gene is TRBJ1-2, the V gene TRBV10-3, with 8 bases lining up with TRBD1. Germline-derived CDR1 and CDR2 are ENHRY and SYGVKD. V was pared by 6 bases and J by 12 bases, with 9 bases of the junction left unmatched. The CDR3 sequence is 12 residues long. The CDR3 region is CAIRAGGNRDTF. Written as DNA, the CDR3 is TGTGCCATCAGGGCAGGGGGCAATCGGGACACCTTC.

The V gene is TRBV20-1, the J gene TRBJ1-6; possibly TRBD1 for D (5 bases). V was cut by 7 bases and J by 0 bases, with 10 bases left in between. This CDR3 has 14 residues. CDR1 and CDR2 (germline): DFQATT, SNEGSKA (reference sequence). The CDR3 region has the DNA TGCAGTGGGCAGGGCAGCTCCTATAATTCACCCCTCCACTTT. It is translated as CSGQGSSYNSPLHF.

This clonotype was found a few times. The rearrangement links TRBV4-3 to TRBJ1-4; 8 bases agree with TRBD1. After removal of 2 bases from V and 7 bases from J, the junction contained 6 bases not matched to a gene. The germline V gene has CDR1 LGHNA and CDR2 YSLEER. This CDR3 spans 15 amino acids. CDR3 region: CASSQLQGAGEKLFF. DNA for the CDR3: TGCGCCAGCAGCCAACTCCAGGGGGCAGGTGAAAAACTGTTTTTT.

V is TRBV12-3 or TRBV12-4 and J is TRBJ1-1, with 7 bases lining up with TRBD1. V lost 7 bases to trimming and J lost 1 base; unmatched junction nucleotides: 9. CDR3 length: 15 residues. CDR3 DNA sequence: TGTGCCAGCAAAATGGGGGACAGATCGAACACTGAAGCTTTCTTT. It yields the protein CASKMGDRSNTEAFF.

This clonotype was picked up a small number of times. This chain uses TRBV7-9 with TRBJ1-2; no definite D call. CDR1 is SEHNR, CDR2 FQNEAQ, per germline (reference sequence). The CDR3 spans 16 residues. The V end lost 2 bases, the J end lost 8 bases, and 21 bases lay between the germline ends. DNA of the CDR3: TGTGCCAGCAGCTTATCTGGCGGCACCCGAATTGGAGGCTACACCTTC. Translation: CASSLSGGTRIGGYTF. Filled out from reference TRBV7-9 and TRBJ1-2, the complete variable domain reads DTGVSQNPRHKITKRGQNVTFRCDPISEHNRLYWYRQTLGQGPEFLTYFQNEAQLEKSRLLSDRFSAERPKGSFSTLEIQRTEQGDSAMYLCASSLSGGTRIGGYTFGSGTRLTVV.

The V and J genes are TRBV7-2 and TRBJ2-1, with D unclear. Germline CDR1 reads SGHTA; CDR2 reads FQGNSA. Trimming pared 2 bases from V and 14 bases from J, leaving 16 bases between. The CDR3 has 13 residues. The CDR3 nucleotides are TGTGCCAGCAGCTTAAGTTTGGCCGACGGAAAGTTCTTC. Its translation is CASSLSLADGKFF.

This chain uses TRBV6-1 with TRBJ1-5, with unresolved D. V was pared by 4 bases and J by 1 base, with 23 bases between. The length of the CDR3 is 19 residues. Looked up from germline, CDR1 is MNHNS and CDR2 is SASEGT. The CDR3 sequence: CASSVGPYRIFGSNQPQHF. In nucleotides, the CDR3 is TGTGCCAGCAGTGTGGGTCCCTACCGTATATTCGGGAGCAATCAGCCCCAGCATTTT.

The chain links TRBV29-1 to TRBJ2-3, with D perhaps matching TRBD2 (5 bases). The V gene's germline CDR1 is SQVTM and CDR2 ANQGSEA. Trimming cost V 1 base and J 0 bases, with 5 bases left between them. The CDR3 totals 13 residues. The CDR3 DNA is TGCAGCGTTGAAGGCGGGAGCACAGATACGCAGTATTTT. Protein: CSVEGGSTDTQYF.